Presented here are 8 T cell receptor beta chains from one specimen sequenced in a study of T-cell reconstitution after alpha-beta-depleted transplantation in children. Preparation of the TCRbeta library involved a method that used unique molecular identifiers. MiXCR, applied by TCRdb to the PCR reads, yields one record per CDR3 protein. Of 700,000 or so distinct CDR3 sequences in the sample, around 13% were seen once. Sample: PBMCs, taken before TCRalphabeta/CD19-depleted stem cell transplant. Receptor source: a girl aged 2-10 years with congenital amegakaryocytic thrombocytopenia, due to receive a stem cell transplant.

This clonotype was observed at least ten times. V is TRBV5-1 and J is TRBJ2-5; TRBD2 matches 13 bases. From germline, CDR1 is SGHRS and CDR2 YFSETQ. This CDR3 is built from 16 residues. V gave up 4 bases and J gave up 5 bases; unmatched junction bases: 8. The CDR3: CASSTSRTSGSETQYF. The CDR3, as DNA: TGCGCCAGCAGCACGTCTCGGACTAGCGGGAGCGAGACCCAGTACTTC. Variable domain in full (rest from reference TRBV5-1 and TRBJ2-5): KAGVTQTPRYLIKTRGQQVTLSCSPISGHRSVSWYQQTPGQGLQFLFEYFSETQRNKGNFPGRFSGRQFSNSRSEMNVSTLELGDSALYLCASSTSRTSGSETQYFGPGTRLLVL.

This clonotype was seen more than once but under ten times. This chain links TRBV5-1 with TRBJ2-5; 12 nucleotides align to TRBD2. Germline assignment: CDR1 SGHRS and CDR2 YFSETQ. The CDR3 extends over 17 amino acids. J was trimmed by 5 bases and V by 0 bases; bases with no gene match: 8. CDR3 nucleotides: TGCGCCAGCAGCTTGGGACTAGCGGGAGCTCACGCGGAGACCCAGTACTTC. Translating gives CASSLGLAGAHAETQYF.

This clonotype has only a few counts. The V gene is TRBV6-5, the J gene TRBJ2-7; 11 bases match TRBD2. Germline-derived CDR1 and CDR2 are MNHEY and SVGAGI. The CDR3 has 17 amino acids. V shed 2 bases and J 3 bases; nucleotides not matched to a gene: 9. The CDR3 nucleotides read TGTGCCAGCAGTTACGGGGGACTAGCGGAGCCCCTCTACGAGCAGTACTTC. Translated, it gives CASSYGGLAEPLYEQYF.

The rearrangement joins TRBV29-1 to TRBJ2-5, with TRBD1 identical over 7 bases. Trimming removed 8 bases from V and 3 bases from J; junction bases left unmatched: 9. The CDR3 runs 13 residues. The germline gives CDR1 SQVTM, CDR2 ANQGSEA. DNA for the CDR3: TGCAGCACACGGGCCGGGACAGAAGAGACCCAGTACTTC. Its protein product is CSTRAGTEETQYF.

This clonotype has only a few counts. This chain joins TRBV12-3 or TRBV12-4 and TRBJ2-7; D unresolved. Deletions cut 5 bases from V and 2 bases from J, with 7 bases between. There are 12 residues in the CDR3. The CDR3 spells CASSVNPYEQYF. In DNA, the CDR3 is TGTGCCAGCAGTGTGAACCCCTACGAGCAGTACTTC.

In this sample, this clonotype turned up many times. The chain links TRBV20-1 to TRBJ2-1; 7 bases fit TRBD2. The CDR3 consists of 15 residues. The junction had 15 bases not matched to a gene; V was cut back by 7 bases and J by 6 bases. Germline CDR1 reads DFQATT; CDR2 reads SNEGSKA (reference sequence). The CDR3 loop reads CSGTKGPREFNEQFF. CDR3 DNA: TGCAGTGGGACGAAAGGTCCGCGGGAGTTCAATGAGCAGTTCTTC.

This clonotype was picked up a small number of times. The chain has TRBV12-3 or TRBV12-4 and TRBJ2-5; 8 bases match TRBD2. Losses at the gene ends were 6 bases for V and 4 bases for J; bases not matched to a gene: 13. The CDR3 runs to 16 residues. The CDR3 sequence is CASSKRSGSGPETQYF. The CDR3 DNA reads TGTGCCAGCAGCAAGAGAAGCGGGAGTGGCCCAGAGACCCAGTACTTC.

This clonotype showed up many times. In DNA form, the CDR3 reads TGTGCCAGCAGTCCTGAACAGGGTTCTTACGAGCAGTACTTC. Translating gives CASSPEQGSYEQYF. The chain links TRBV12-3 or TRBV12-4 to TRBJ2-7, with a weak D call TRBD1 (6 bases). This CDR3 spans 14 amino acids. The V end was cut by 5 bases, the J end by 4 bases, with 15 bases between.